One T cell receptor beta chain is described in this entry. No antigen is known for it. This entry is derived from a study of cytomegalovirus exposure and HLA in healthy donors. Study summary: Of a few hundred genotyped donors, more than 70% clustered with self-reported Caucasian donors. The study's findings and limits: In an earlier analysis, in around 590 donors, most V segments appeared productive either ~87% or ~30% of the time.

Unrecorded immune exposures were likely, despite nominal health at sampling. The primer mix had 60 Vbeta and 13 Jbeta primers. Some clones are missing from TCRdb's copy, which holds only in-frame ones; the method was immunoSEQ multiplex PCR. The sample features tens of thousands of clones, with 12% in its top ten. Germline CDR1 is SGHNT and CDR2 is YENEEA. The length of the CDR3 is 13 residues. V lost 0 bases to trimming and J lost 4 bases, with 6 bases between them. The source material was PBMCs. This clonotype was sampled from a woman in her fifties or sixties in good health and CMV-seropositive. This rearrangement joins TRBV11-3 to TRBJ1-1; D is unresolved. For the CDR3, the DNA is TGTGCCAGCAGCTTAGATGCAGGCACTGAAGCTTTCTTT. Its protein is CASSLDAGTEAFF.